The rows below give T cell receptor beta chains drawn from one sample of a study of brain T cells in children with intractable seizures. Sequencing was performed with immunoSEQ multiplex PCR; in TCRdb, only in-frame clones are kept and a portion is missing. The sample contains hundreds of thousands of clones, 93% of which appear only once. This specimen was peripheral blood, taken around 5 months after surgery. Receptors originate from a boy in the first two years of life with tuberous sclerosis and intractable seizures. Each CDR3 is given with its conserved first and last residue. A D gene is named only where the DNA matches it firmly. Not all rows give a size; the values are once, few, many and, for expanded clones, a class.

- | TRBJ1-5 | TRBV6-5 | - | TGTGCCAGCAGGGCGGCGGGTCCCCAGCCCCAGCATTTT | CASRAAGPQPQHF
once | TRBJ1-1 | TRBV19 | - | TGTGCCAGTAGCCCCCCAGAAATGGATGAAGCTTTCTTT | CASSPPEMDEAFF
- | TRBJ2-1 | TRBV7-9 | TRBD1 | TGTGCCAGCAGAGCCCTCCGGGACAGGGGGCCTGGTGAGCAGTTCTTC | CASRALRDRGPGEQFF
once | TRBJ1-1 | TRBV3-1/TRBV3-2 | - | TGTGCCAGCAGCCAAGATTTAAGGTTCGGCACTGAAGCTTTCTTT | CASSQDLRFGTEAFF
- | TRBJ2-1 | TRBV29-1 | - | TGCAGCGTTGAAGGAGGACGGACAGTGAATGAGCAGTTCTTC | CSVEGGRTVNEQFF
- | TRBJ2-6 | TRBV5-8 | - | TGTGCCAGCAGCTTCTCTCTGTCTGGGGCCAACGTCCTGACTTTC | CASSFSLSGANVLTF
- | TRBJ1-3 | TRBV4-1 | - | TGCGCCAGCAGCCAAGTTTCGACAGACTTAAACACCATATATTTT | CASSQVSTDLNTIYF
- | TRBJ2-3 | TRBV5-1 | - | TGCGCCAGCAGCTTGGTCCTAGCCAGCACAGATACGCAGTATTTT | CASSLVLASTDTQYF
few | TRBJ1-1 | TRBV3-1/TRBV3-2 | - | TGTGCCAGCAGCCAAGGGGCCACTGAAGCTTTCTTT | CASSQGATEAFF
- | TRBJ2-6 | TRBV11-2 | - | TGTGCCAGCAGCTCGGGGGATAAGGCCAACGTCCTGACTTTC | CASSSGDKANVLTF
- | TRBJ2-3 | TRBV6-5 | - | TGTGCCAGCAGTTACTCGGAGCTCACAGATACGCAGTATTTT | CASSYSELTDTQYF
- | TRBJ1-2 | TRBV3-1/TRBV3-2 | - | TGTGCCAGCAGCCAAGGCAGGGACGGCTACACCTTC | CASSQGRDGYTF
- | TRBJ2-1 | TRBV24-1 | - | TGTGCCACCAGTGGCCCGGGGGCTCTTAATGAGCAGTTCTTC | CATSGPGALNEQFF
once | TRBJ2-7 | TRBV4-1 | TRBD2 | TGCGCCAGCAGCCAAGATCCTAGCGGGGGCCCCGGGGAGCAGTACTTC | CASSQDPSGGPGEQYF
- | TRBJ2-1 | TRBV19 | TRBD1 | TGTGCCAGTAGTATACGACAGGGTAGCTCCTACAATGAGCAGTTCTTC | CASSIRQGSSYNEQFF
- | TRBJ1-5 | TRBV18 | - | TGTGCCAGCTCACCTGGGAGAAGCAATCAGCCCCAGCATTTT | CASSPGRSNQPQHF
once | TRBJ2-5 | TRBV6-5 | - | TGTGCCAGCAGTTGGACTTTTCAAGAGACCCAGTACTTC | CASSWTFQETQYF
- | TRBJ2-3 | TRBV19 | - | TGTGCCAGTAGCATAGACAGCACAGATACGCAGTATTTT | CASSIDSTDTQYF
- | TRBJ2-7 | TRBV7-2 | - | TGTGCCAGCAGCTTACCGTCCCCCTACGAGCAGTACTTC | CASSLPSPYEQYF
once | TRBJ1-5 | TRBV30 | - | TGTGCCTGGCGGTCCGTAGGGGGGATCAATCAGCCCCAGCATTTT | CAWRSVGGINQPQHF
- | TRBJ1-1 | TRBV12-3/TRBV12-4 | - | TGTGCCAGCAGTTTAGTTGAGATCACTGAAGCTTTCTTT | CASSLVEITEAFF
- | TRBJ1-2 | TRBV27 | TRBD1 | TGTGCCAGCAGTTCACCCGACAGGGGTAGGGGCTACACCTTC | CASSSPDRGRGYTF
once | TRBJ2-5 | TRBV7-9 | - | TGTGCCAGCAGCTCTCCGGGGGGCCGAGAGACCCAGTACTTC | CASSSPGGRETQYF
- | TRBJ1-4 | TRBV5-1 | - | TGCGCCAGCAGCGTCCAGGGTTATAATGAAAAACTGTTTTTT | CASSVQGYNEKLFF
- | TRBJ1-5 | TRBV28 | - | TGTGCCAGCAGCAATAGCAATCAGCCCCAGCATTTT | CASSNSNQPQHF
- | TRBJ2-7 | TRBV25-1 | TRBD1 | TGTGCCAGCGCCGGGACAGGTCTCTACGAGCAGTACTTC | CASAGTGLYEQYF
- | TRBJ1-6 | TRBV27 | - | TGTGCCAGCAAAATTTCCGGCTCCTATAATTCACCCCTCCACTTT | CASKISGSYNSPLHF
- | TRBJ1-4 | TRBV29-1 | - | TGCAGCGTTGCAGTGGGTGGTCATGAAAAACTGTTTTTT | CSVAVGGHEKLFF
- | TRBJ1-1 | TRBV7-9 | TRBD1 | TGTGCCAGCAGCCCAACAGGGGAGACTGAAGCTTTCTTT | CASSPTGETEAFF
- | TRBJ2-5 | TRBV3-1/TRBV3-2 | TRBD2 | TGTGCCAGCAGCCCTCGGACTAGCGGGGTGGTGGAGACCCAGTACTTC | CASSPRTSGVVETQYF
- | TRBJ2-7 | TRBV20-1 | - | TGCAGTGCTGTCGGATCCTACGAGCAGTACTTC | CSAVGSYEQYF
- | TRBJ1-4 | TRBV6-6 | - | TGTGCCAGCAGTTACGGGCAGCCCGAAAAACTGTTTTTT | CASSYGQPEKLFF
- | TRBJ1-1 | TRBV6-5 | - | TGTGCCAGCAGTTCCGGGAACCGAGAAGCTTTCTTT | CASSSGNREAFF
- | TRBJ2-3 | TRBV2 | - | TGTGCCAGCAGTTCGGAGGGCGGGCCTAGCACAGATACGCAGTATTTT | CASSSEGGPSTDTQYF
- | TRBJ2-5 | TRBV11-2 | - | TGTGCCAGCAGCCAGCCGGGGTTCAGGGAGACCCAGTACTTC | CASSQPGFRETQYF
- | TRBJ1-2 | TRBV14 | TRBD1 | TGTGCCAGCAGCCAAGATCTGGGGGACAGGGGACAGGATGGCTACACCTTC | CASSQDLGDRGQDGYTF
- | TRBJ2-7 | TRBV5-8 | - | TGTGCCAGCAGCTTGAGGGCGGGAAAGTTGTACGAGCAGTACTTC | CASSLRAGKLYEQYF
once | TRBJ2-5 | TRBV6-1 | - | TGTGCCAGCAGTGAAGGAAGGGTAGAGACCCAGTACTTC | CASSEGRVETQYF
once | TRBJ2-5 | TRBV3-1/TRBV3-2 | TRBD2 | TGTGCCAGCAGCCTACCCGTGGGACTAGCGGAGAGAAAGACCCAGTACTTC | CASSLPVGLAERKTQYF
- | TRBJ2-7 | TRBV30 | - | TGTGCCTGGAGGCCCCCGGGGGTGACCTACGAGCAGTACTTC | CAWRPPGVTYEQYF
- | TRBJ2-2 | TRBV7-3 | TRBD1 | TGTGCCAGCTTGGGGGACAGGGGCACCACGAACACCGGGGAGCTGTTTTTT | CASLGDRGTTNTGELFF
- | TRBJ2-2 | TRBV5-1 | - | TGCGCCAGCAGCCGTGAGGTGTTGGGCACCGGGGAGCTGTTTTTT | CASSREVLGTGELFF